Listed below are T cell receptor beta chains from one sample, sequenced in a study of cytomegalovirus exposure and HLA in healthy donors. Profiled with immunoSEQ multiplex PCR; TCRdb holds only in-frame clones, not every one. The data show over 60,000 clones, 75% seen once. Material for sequencing was PBMCs. These receptors all come from a man aged 70-80 years in good health and CMV-seronegative. Each CDR3 is given with its conserved first and last residue. A D gene is named only where the DNA matches it firmly. Not every row has a clone size; where given, it reads once, few, many or a size class.

v_call	j_call	clone_size	d_call	cdr3_nt	cdr3_aa
TRBV18	TRBJ2-7	.	.	TGTGCCAGCTCACCACCCGGGGTGGTCCCGACGCGAAGCGAGCAGTACTTC	CASSPPGVVPTRSEQYF
TRBV2	TRBJ1-1	.	TRBD1	TGTGCCAGCAGGACAGGGGTTAACACTGAAGCTTTCTTT	CASRTGVNTEAFF
TRBV18	TRBJ1-4	.	.	TGTGCCAGCTCCCCCCAGGGGAATGAAAAACTGTTTTTT	CASSPQGNEKLFF
TRBV7-9	TRBJ2-7	.	TRBD2	TGTGCCAGCAGCTTCGGGGGGGTTCCATACGAGCAGTACTTC	CASSFGGVPYEQYF
TRBV11-2	TRBJ1-6	.	TRBD1	TGTGCCAGCAGCATAAGGACAGGGGGAAATTCACCCCTCCACTTT	CASSIRTGGNSPLHF
TRBV18	TRBJ1-1	.	.	TGTGCCAGCTCTGCCGACAGGCCGGGGGCTTTCTTT	CASSADRPGAFF
TRBV21-1	TRBJ2-7	few	.	TGTGCCAGCAGCCTCCTAGCGGGAGGGCTTTACGAGCAGTACTTC	CASSLLAGGLYEQYF
TRBV9	TRBJ2-3	once	.	TGTGCCAGCAGCTCACGACAGAGCACAGATACGCAGTATTTT	CASSSRQSTDTQYF
TRBV5-4	TRBJ2-1	.	.	TGTGCCAGCAGTCCAGGTGGGGGAGGCGAGTACAATGAGCAGTTCTTC	CASSPGGGGEYNEQFF
TRBV5-1	TRBJ1-1	.	TRBD1	TGCGCCAGCAGCGGATGGGACAGGGGGCTGAATGAAGCTTTCTTT	CASSGWDRGLNEAFF
TRBV7-7	TRBJ1-6	.	.	TGTGCTAGCAGCATTGGGGAGTCTTCACCCCTCCACTTT	CASSIGESSPLHF
TRBV18	TRBJ2-1	.	TRBD1	TGTGCCAGCTCTCAACGGGAGGACAGGGGGAATGAGCAGTTCTTC	CASSQREDRGNEQFF
TRBV2	TRBJ2-1	.	.	TGTGCCAGCAGCGGACTGGATAATGAGCAGTTCTTC	CASSGLDNEQFF
TRBV9	TRBJ2-2	.	.	TGTGCCAGCAGCGTAGCGGGGGACGGGGAGCTGTTTTTT	CASSVAGDGELFF
TRBV27	TRBJ1-1	.	.	TGTGCCAGCGGTCGGACAGATGAGAACACTGAAGCTTTCTTT	CASGRTDENTEAFF
TRBV7-2	TRBJ1-1	once	TRBD1	TGTGCCAGCAGCGGATTGGACAGGGGAGGAACTGAAGCTTTCTTT	CASSGLDRGGTEAFF
TRBV21-1	TRBJ1-6	.	.	TGTGCCAGCAGCAAAGTTAAGCGGACAGGGAATTCACCCCTCCACTTT	CASSKVKRTGNSPLHF
TRBV5-5	TRBJ2-5	.	.	TGTGCCAGCAGCCCGCGTTTTGGGGCGGAATCAGAGACCCAGTACTTC	CASSPRFGAESETQYF
TRBV5-4	TRBJ1-4	.	TRBD1	TGTGCCAGCAGCTTGGGGGACAGGGTTGAAAAACTGTTTTTT	CASSLGDRVEKLFF
TRBV19	TRBJ1-5	once	.	TGTGCCAGTAGTATTTACTACGATAGCAATCAGCCCCAGCATTTT	CASSIYYDSNQPQHF
TRBV2	TRBJ2-3	.	.	TGTGCCAGCAGTGAGCGCCGGGGGACCACAGATACGCAGTATTTT	CASSERRGTTDTQYF
TRBV7-9	TRBJ1-5	.	.	TGTGCCAGCAGCCAATCGGGTGAGGGCAATCAGCCCCAGCATTTT	CASSQSGEGNQPQHF
TRBV2	TRBJ2-5	.	TRBD2	TGTGCCAGTCTCGGGGGGGAGACCCAGTACTTC	CASLGGETQYF
TRBV19	TRBJ1-5	.	.	TGTGCCAGTAGTATAGGGGGAACGAGGGTTCAGCCCCAGCATTTT	CASSIGGTRVQPQHF
TRBV5-1	TRBJ2-3	.	TRBD1	TGCGCCAGCAAGGGGGCACAGGATTTCACAGATACGCAGTATTTT	CASKGAQDFTDTQYF
TRBV6-5	TRBJ1-2	.	.	TGTGCCAGCAGTCCGCGGGGCTCCTCTAACTATGGCTACACCTTC	CASSPRGSSNYGYTF
TRBV9	TRBJ1-3	.	.	TGTGCCAGCAGCGCGAGCCTAAGCTCTGGAAACACCATATATTTT	CASSASLSSGNTIYF
TRBV11-2	TRBJ1-4	few	TRBD1	TGTGCCACGACTGGACAGGAGGGTGAAAAACTGTTTTTT	CATTGQEGEKLFF
TRBV7-9	TRBJ2-2	few	.	TGTGCCAGCAGCTTGAGGCGGGACACCGGGGAGCTGTTTTTT	CASSLRRDTGELFF
TRBV11-2	TRBJ2-7	.	.	TGTGCCAGCAGCCCCATAGCTCAATCGAATATGGGCTACGAGCAGTACTTC	CASSPIAQSNMGYEQYF
TRBV14	TRBJ2-7	.	TRBD1	TGTGCCAGCAGCCTACAGGGGCTGATAGCCTACGAGCAGTACTTC	CASSLQGLIAYEQYF
TRBV27	TRBJ2-5	.	.	TGTGCCAGCAGTTTTTCCGGGGGCCAAGAGACCCAGTACTTC	CASSFSGGQETQYF
TRBV28	TRBJ1-5	.	TRBD1	TGTGCCAGCAGTCAGACAGGGGGCCATCAGCCCCAGCATTTT	CASSQTGGHQPQHF
TRBV6-6	TRBJ2-3	.	.	TGTGCCAGCAACCCGGGGGTCTACCCTAGCACAGATACGCAGTATTTT	CASNPGVYPSTDTQYF
TRBV5-8	TRBJ2-5	.	.	TGTGCCAGCAGGCAGGACAGAGTCCAAGAGACCCAGTACTTC	CASRQDRVQETQYF
TRBV19	TRBJ2-7	.	TRBD1	TGTGCCAGTAGGCCGGGACAGGGCAGCTCCTACGAGCAGTACTTC	CASRPGQGSSYEQYF
TRBV6-6	TRBJ2-3	once	.	TGTGCCAGCAGTATATCCGTCCCGAGCACAGATACGCAGTATTTT	CASSISVPSTDTQYF
TRBV19	TRBJ1-1	.	TRBD1	TGTGTCAGTAGTATGCAGGGGGGCGGTGGCGGAGAAGCTTTCTTT	CVSSMQGGGGGEAFF
TRBV19	TRBJ1-5	.	.	TGTGCCAGTAGTATCGGGGGAAATCAGCCCCAGCATTTT	CASSIGGNQPQHF
TRBV30	TRBJ1-1	.	.	TGTGCCTCTATATTTAAAGAGGCTTTCTTT	CASIFKEAFF
TRBV19	TRBJ1-4	once	.	TGTGCCAGTCACACCCGTGACAGGAACCTTCCGAATGAAAAACTGTTTTTT	CASHTRDRNLPNEKLFF
TRBV28	TRBJ1-2	.	.	TGTGCCAGCAGTTTAACTTATGGCTACACCTTC	CASSLTYGYTF
TRBV10-3	TRBJ2-7	.	.	TGTGCCATCAGTGATGGTATAGGGGGTTACGAGCAGTACTTC	CAISDGIGGYEQYF
TRBV7-9	TRBJ1-3	.	TRBD1	TGTGCCAGCAGCTTACGGGGACAGACTATCTCTGGAAACACCATATATTTT	CASSLRGQTISGNTIYF
TRBV11-2	TRBJ2-1	.	TRBD2	TGTGCCAGCAGCTCTCGGGGACTAGCGGGGGTTAGGCGAGAGCAGTTCTTC	CASSSRGLAGVRREQFF
TRBV4-2	TRBJ1-4	few	.	TGTGCCAGCAGCCAAGAACGTCAGAAGGAAAAACTGTTTTTT	CASSQERQKEKLFF
TRBV4-3	TRBJ2-7	few	TRBD2	TGCGCCAGCAGCCGTATATGGGCGGGAGTAGACGAGCAGTACTTC	CASSRIWAGVDEQYF
TRBV10-3	TRBJ1-5	once	.	TGTGCCATCAGACGGGAGGGGGGTAGCAATCAGCCCCAGCATTTT	CAIRREGGSNQPQHF
TRBV7-8	TRBJ1-5	once	.	TGTGCCAGCAGTCCGTCGGGGGGGTACAATCAGCCCCAGCATTTT	CASSPSGGYNQPQHF
TRBV9	TRBJ2-4	.	TRBD2	TGTGCCAGCAGCTCAGGACTAGCGGGGGGAGAAAACATTCAGTACTTC	CASSSGLAGGENIQYF